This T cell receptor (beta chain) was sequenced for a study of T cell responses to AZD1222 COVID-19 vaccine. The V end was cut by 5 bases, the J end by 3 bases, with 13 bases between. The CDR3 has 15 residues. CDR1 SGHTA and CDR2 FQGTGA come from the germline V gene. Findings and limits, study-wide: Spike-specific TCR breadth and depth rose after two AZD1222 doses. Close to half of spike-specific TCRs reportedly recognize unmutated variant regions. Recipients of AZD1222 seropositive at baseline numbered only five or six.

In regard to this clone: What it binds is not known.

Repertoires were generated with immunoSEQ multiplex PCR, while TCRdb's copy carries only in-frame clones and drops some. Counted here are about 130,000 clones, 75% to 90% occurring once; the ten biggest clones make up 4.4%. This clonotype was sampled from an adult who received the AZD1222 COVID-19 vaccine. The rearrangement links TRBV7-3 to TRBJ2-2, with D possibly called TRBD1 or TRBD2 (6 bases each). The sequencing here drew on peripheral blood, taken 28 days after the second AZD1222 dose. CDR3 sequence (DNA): TGTGCCAGCAGCCCCAGGGGACTTTACACCGGGGAGCTGTTTTTT. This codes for CASSPRGLYTGELFF.